This is a list of T cell receptor beta chains from one sample in a study of T cells in Graves' hyperthyroidism and ophthalmopathy. TCRdb itself ran the multiplex PCR reads through MiXCR, one entry per CDR3 protein. The data show a few hundred thousand distinct CDR3 sequences, 15% to 19% seen once. The sequencing sample was made of blood. Receptors were obtained from a woman aged 25 to 45 with Graves' hyperthyroidism. The CDR3 runs from the conserved cysteine through the conserved F or W. Each record gives: V gene, J gene, clone size, D gene, CDR3 protein, CDR3 DNA. A D gene is named only where the DNA matches it firmly. Rows may omit the clone size; those that give it use once, few, many or a size class.

>TRBV20-1|TRBJ1-1|many|TRBD1
CSASGTDTEAFF
TGCAGTGCTAGTGGGACAGACACTGAAGCTTTCTTT
>TRBV6-1|TRBJ2-7|-|TRBD2
CASKRGTSGSYEQYF
TGTGCCAGCAAAAGAGGGACTAGCGGGAGCTACGAGCAGTACTTC
>TRBV28|TRBJ2-3|many|-
CASTSRLVLDTQYF
TGTGCCAGCACCTCACGGCTAGTCTTAGATACGCAGTATTTT
>TRBV18|TRBJ2-7|many|-
CASSPGASASYEQYF
TGTGCCAGCTCACCGGGAGCGAGCGCCTCCTACGAGCAGTACTTC
>TRBV20-1|TRBJ2-1|many|TRBD2
CSARFPGLAGVGNEQFF
TGCAGTGCTAGGTTCCCGGGACTAGCGGGAGTTGGGAATGAGCAGTTCTTC
>TRBV4-1|TRBJ2-3|-|TRBD2
CASSQDGGGLAGEVGTDTQYF
TGCGCCAGCAGCCAAGACGGAGGGGGCCTAGCGGGAGAGGTTGGTACAGATACGCAGTATTTT
>TRBV10-3|TRBJ2-7|-|-
CAISDFAGVSYEQYF
TGTGCCATCAGTGATTTCGCGGGCGTGAGCTACGAGCAGTACTTC
>TRBV6-1|TRBJ2-7|many|TRBD2
CASNQLAGVGSYEQYF
TGTGCCAGCAACCAACTAGCGGGAGTTGGCTCCTACGAGCAGTACTTC
>TRBV29-1|TRBJ2-1|few|-
CSVGRSYNEQFF
TGCAGCGTTGGCCGCTCCTACAATGAGCAGTTCTTC
>TRBV28|TRBJ2-1|-|-
CASSLEEIYEQFF
TGTGCCAGCAGTTTAGAGGAGATCTATGAGCAGTTCTTC
>TRBV3-1|TRBJ2-1|many|TRBD1
CASSQEGGTGEQFF
TGTGCCAGCAGCCAAGAAGGGGGGACAGGCGAGCAGTTCTTC
>TRBV20-1|TRBJ2-7|many|-
CSARLERAGSYEQYF
TGCAGTGCTAGACTAGAGCGCGCCGGCTCCTACGAGCAGTACTTC
>TRBV20-1|TRBJ1-1|few|-
CSASGAAEAFF
TGCAGTGCTAGTGGGGCGGCTGAAGCTTTCTTT
>TRBV12-3/TRBV12-4|TRBJ2-1|many|TRBD2
CASSLDGTSKYNEQFF
TGTGCCAGCAGTTTAGACGGGACTAGTAAGTACAATGAGCAGTTCTTC
>TRBV10-3|TRBJ2-5|many|TRBD1
CATGQGAETQYF
TGTGCCACTGGACAGGGGGCAGAGACCCAGTACTTC
>TRBV6-1|TRBJ2-7|few|TRBD1
CASSPPGTARGQYF
TGTGCCAGCAGCCCTCCCGGGACAGCTCGGGGGCAGTACTTC
>TRBV19|TRBJ1-4|once|-
CASMGGQEVEKLFF
TGTGCCAGTATGGGGGGGCAGGAGGTTGAAAAACTGTTTTTT
>TRBV7-9|TRBJ2-7|few|TRBD2
CASSHATSAVAFNEQYF
TGTGCCAGCAGCCATGCCACTAGCGCAGTTGCCTTCAACGAGCAGTACTTC
>TRBV15|TRBJ2-5|few|TRBD2
CATEAGTSGDLGETQYF
TGTGCCACAGAGGCCGGGACTAGCGGGGACCTTGGGGAGACCCAGTACTTC
>TRBV7-2|TRBJ2-1|many|-
CASSLVVQTYNEQFF
TGTGCCAGCAGCTTAGTGGTCCAAACCTACAATGAGCAGTTCTTC
>TRBV7-3|TRBJ2-6|-|-
CASSLIRTGANVLTF
TGTGCCAGCAGCTTAATCAGAACTGGGGCCAACGTCCTGACTTTC
>TRBV5-1|TRBJ2-4|-|-
CASSPEGRNLQNIQYF
TGCGCCAGCAGCCCCGAGGGGAGGAACCTACAAAACATTCAGTACTTC
>TRBV15|TRBJ2-1|many|-
CATSRVGSGTYNEQFF
TGTGCCACCAGCAGAGTCGGAAGCGGAACTTACAATGAGCAGTTCTTC
>TRBV10-3|TRBJ2-3|few|TRBD2
CAISDTSGGITDTQYF
TGTGCCATCAGTGACACTAGCGGGGGGATAACAGATACGCAGTATTTT
>TRBV6-1|TRBJ2-5|many|TRBD1
CASSAEQGAYETQYF
TGTGCCAGCAGTGCCGAACAGGGGGCATACGAGACCCAGTACTTC
>TRBV10-3|TRBJ1-1|-|-
CATRPPGHLNTEAFF
TGTGCCACCAGGCCGCCGGGACACCTGAACACTGAAGCTTTCTTT
>TRBV20-1|TRBJ2-3|few|-
CRPGGPEQGLPQYF
TGCAGACCTGGGGGACCAGAACAGGGTTTGCCGCAGTATTTT
>TRBV6-5|TRBJ1-2|many|-
CASSYYSNYGYTF
TGTGCCAGCAGTTACTACAGTAACTATGGCTACACCTTC
>TRBV12-3/TRBV12-4|TRBJ2-5|many|TRBD2
CASSRGAGTMKTQYF
TGTGCCAGCAGCCGGGGAGCGGGGACCATGAAGACCCAGTACTTC
>TRBV5-1|TRBJ2-1|-|TRBD2
CASSPGLAGGPPYNEQFF
TGCGCCAGCAGCCCGGGACTAGCGGGAGGGCCTCCGTACAATGAGCAGTTCTTC
>TRBV20-1|TRBJ1-2|few|-
CSARDLGGLGYGYTF
TGCAGTGCTAGAGATCTGGGGGGGCTCGGATATGGCTACACCTTC
>TRBV6-1|TRBJ2-1|many|-
CASNKQSLGKNEQFF
TGTGCCAGCAACAAACAGAGTTTGGGGAAGAATGAGCAGTTCTTC
>TRBV19|TRBJ2-2|few|-
CASSIDHRVPTGELFF
TGTGCCAGTAGTATAGATCATCGGGTTCCCACCGGGGAGCTGTTTTTT
>TRBV7-2|TRBJ2-3|few|TRBD2
CASSPTGTSGRGPDTQYF
TGTGCCAGCAGCCCTACCGGGACTAGCGGGAGAGGACCAGATACGCAGTATTTT
>TRBV14|TRBJ1-2|few|-
CASSQAGTLNYGYTF
TGTGCCAGCAGCCAAGCGGGAACCCTTAACTATGGCTACACCTTC
>TRBV7-2|TRBJ2-3|many|TRBD2
CASSLAEYTDTQYF
TGTGCCAGCAGCCTAGCGGAGTACACAGATACGCAGTATTTT
>TRBV12-3/TRBV12-4|TRBJ2-3|many|TRBD2
CASSPLAGGGVRTQYF
TGTGCCAGCAGCCCTCTAGCGGGAGGGGGTGTACGTACGCAGTATTTT
>TRBV2|TRBJ2-7|-|TRBD2
CASSEVQREHFDEQYF
TGTGCCAGCAGTGAAGTGCAGCGGGAACATTTCGACGAGCAGTACTTC
>TRBV6-2/TRBV6-3|TRBJ2-7|many|-
CASPSGVPSYEQYF
TGTGCCAGCCCGAGCGGCGTGCCTTCCTACGAGCAGTACTTC
>TRBV7-3|TRBJ2-3|-|TRBD2
CASSLGNSGSLDTQYF
TGTGCCAGCAGCTTAGGCAATAGCGGGAGTTTAGATACGCAGTATTTT
>TRBV11-2|TRBJ2-7|-|TRBD1
CASSLGQGISGQYF
TGTGCCAGCAGCTTGGGACAGGGGATTAGCGGGCAGTACTTC
>TRBV11-2|TRBJ2-3|many|TRBD2
CASKASGIITDTQYF
TGTGCCAGCAAGGCTAGCGGGATCATCACAGATACGCAGTATTTT
>TRBV6-1|TRBJ2-1|-|TRBD2
CASSQHSSGDEQFF
TGTGCCAGCAGCCAGCATTCTAGCGGGGATGAGCAGTTCTTC
>TRBV6-1|TRBJ2-3|-|TRBD2
CASSEFGGGTDTQYF
TGTGCCAGCAGTGAATTTGGGGGGGGCACAGATACGCAGTATTTT
>TRBV4-3|TRBJ2-2|many|-
CASSQTANTGELFF
TGCGCCAGCAGCCAGACAGCGAACACCGGGGAGCTGTTTTTT
>TRBV27|TRBJ2-7|-|TRBD2
CASSLKSSGYEQYF
TGTGCCAGCAGTTTAAAATCTAGCGGCTACGAGCAGTACTTC
>TRBV5-6|TRBJ1-2|-|TRBD1
CASSLETGSLSHYNYGYTF
TGTGCCAGCAGCTTAGAGACAGGGTCTCTATCACACTATAACTATGGCTACACCTTC
>TRBV9|TRBJ1-1|few|-
CASSVSGRETEAFF
TGTGCCAGCAGCGTCTCAGGGCGTGAGACTGAAGCTTTCTTT